This is a list of T cell receptor beta chains from one sample in a study of shared clonotypes between healthy human individuals. Sequencing was performed with immunoSEQ multiplex PCR; in TCRdb, only in-frame clones are kept and a portion is missing. The sample records around 2.3 million clones, more than 90% being singletons. Sequencing used naive CD4+ T cells sorted from blood. Every receptor here comes from a man aged 18-30 years in good health. Each CDR3 is given with its conserved first and last residue. D genes are given only for firm matches. Clone size appears in some rows only: once, few, many, or a class for an expanded clone.

TRBJ1-3 | TRBD1 | TRBV18 | NA | CASSPPVAGGSGNTIYF | TGTGCCAGCTCACCACCGGTGGCAGGGGGCTCTGGAAACACCATATATTTT
TRBJ2-2 | TRBD2 | TRBV5-1 | NA | CASSLRAGGDGELFF | TGCGCCAGCAGCTTGCGCGCGGGAGGCGACGGGGAGCTGTTTTTT
TRBJ2-2 | TRBD2 | TRBV7-8 | NA | CASSLYTSGAPWSGELFF | TGTGCCAGCAGCTTATATACTAGCGGGGCCCCCTGGTCCGGGGAGCTGTTTTTT
TRBJ2-7 | NA | TRBV5-6 | NA | CASSLEGYEQYF | TGTGCCAGCAGCCTCGAGGGATACGAGCAGTACTTC
TRBJ1-1 | NA | TRBV28 | NA | CASSPGGNTEAFF | TGTGCCAGCAGCCCAGGAGGGAACACTGAAGCTTTCTTT
TRBJ2-7 | NA | TRBV15 | NA | CATSSMVGVSYEQYF | TGTGCCACCAGCAGTATGGTGGGGGTCTCCTACGAGCAGTACTTC
TRBJ2-1 | NA | TRBV19 | NA | CASIKGLGYNEQFF | TGTGCCAGTATCAAGGGGCTGGGCTACAATGAGCAGTTCTTC
TRBJ1-2 | TRBD1 | TRBV28 | NA | CASSYYRQGGANYGYTF | TGTGCCAGCAGCTATTACCGACAGGGGGGGGCTAACTATGGCTACACCTTC
TRBJ2-2 | NA | TRBV7-9 | NA | CASSLREWAGELFF | TGTGCCAGCAGCTTACGGGAGTGGGCCGGGGAGCTGTTTTTT
TRBJ2-7 | NA | TRBV4-1 | NA | CASRASEQYF | TGCGCCAGCAGAGCTAGCGAGCAGTACTTC
TRBJ2-2 | NA | TRBV30 | once | CAWKGSGTGELFF | TGTGCCTGGAAAGGCAGCGGGACCGGGGAGCTGTTTTTT
TRBJ2-3 | NA | TRBV15 | NA | CATSRRGAGGTDTQYF | TGTGCCACCAGCAGGAGGGGCGCGGGCGGCACAGATACGCAGTATTTT
TRBJ2-7 | TRBD1 | TRBV10-1 | NA | CASRHDREPYEQYF | TGCGCCAGCAGACACGACAGGGAACCCTACGAGCAGTACTTC
TRBJ2-1 | NA | TRBV9 | NA | CASSFFGGDNEQFF | TGTGCCAGCAGCTTCTTCGGGGGAGACAATGAGCAGTTCTTC
TRBJ2-1 | TRBD1 | TRBV2 | once | CASSRDSQASNEQFF | TGTGCCAGCAGTAGGGACAGCCAAGCCTCCAATGAGCAGTTCTTC
TRBJ2-2 | NA | TRBV19 | NA | CASSMRRDTGELFF | TGTGCCAGTAGTATGAGGAGGGACACCGGGGAGCTGTTTTTT
TRBJ1-1 | TRBD1 | TRBV4-1 | NA | CASSQTRGRGNTEAFF | TGCGCCAGCAGCCAGACGAGGGGGCGAGGGAACACTGAAGCTTTCTTT
TRBJ2-6 | NA | TRBV19 | NA | CASSIGPPGRTDFSGANVLTF | TGTGCCAGTAGTATAGGACCCCCGGGACGGACAGATTTCTCTGGGGCCAACGTCCTGACTTTC
TRBJ2-3 | NA | TRBV4-2 | NA | CASSQVTSTDTQYF | TGTGCCAGCAGCCAAGTGACAAGCACAGATACGCAGTATTTT
TRBJ2-7 | TRBD1 | TRBV11-2 | NA | CASSLPGQGRDEQYF | TGTGCCAGCAGCCTCCCGGGACAGGGGCGGGACGAGCAGTACTTC
TRBJ2-1 | TRBD2 | TRBV18 | NA | CASSPAGRAVDEQFF | TGTGCCAGCTCACCAGCCGGGAGGGCCGTTGATGAGCAGTTCTTC
TRBJ1-5 | NA | TRBV27 | NA | CASSLRVDSPNTNSNQPQHF | TGTGCCAGCAGTTTAAGGGTCGACAGCCCCAATACCAATAGCAATCAGCCCCAGCATTTT
TRBJ2-5 | NA | TRBV5-1 | NA | CASSRDPSGAQYF | TGCGCCAGCAGTCGGGATCCCTCGGGGGCCCAGTACTTC
TRBJ1-6 | NA | TRBV27 | NA | CASSPRPVSYNSPLHF | TGTGCCAGCAGTCCTAGGCCCGTCTCCTATAATTCACCCCTCCACTTT
TRBJ2-7 | TRBD1 | TRBV27 | NA | CASGTGALPRYEQYF | TGTGCCAGCGGGACAGGGGCCCTCCCCCGCTACGAGCAGTACTTC
TRBJ2-3 | NA | TRBV7-2 | NA | CASSLGPGVVADTQYF | TGTGCCAGCAGCTTAGGTCCGGGAGTGGTGGCAGATACGCAGTATTTT
TRBJ1-1 | NA | TRBV2 | NA | CASSAAPWNTEAFF | TGTGCCAGCAGTGCAGCGCCTTGGAACACTGAAGCTTTCTTT
TRBJ1-5 | NA | TRBV4-2 | NA | CASSQQGTGNQPQHF | TGTGCCAGCAGCCAACAGGGGACCGGGAATCAGCCCCAGCATTTT
TRBJ2-3 | NA | TRBV9 | NA | CASSLTGTGRTDTQYF | TGTGCCAGCAGCTTAACAGGGACTGGGCGGACAGATACGCAGTATTTT
TRBJ1-5 | NA | TRBV6-5 | NA | CASSLTGNQPQHF | TGTGCCAGCAGTCTGACAGGCAATCAGCCCCAGCATTTT
TRBJ1-1 | NA | TRBV25-1 | once | CASSDRGTEAFF | TGTGCCAGCAGTGACCGCGGCACTGAAGCTTTCTTT
TRBJ1-5 | NA | TRBV9 | NA | CASSAGVSNQPQHF | TGTGCCAGCAGCGCGGGGGTTAGCAATCAGCCCCAGCATTTT
TRBJ2-7 | TRBD2 | TRBV19 | NA | CASSGGTSGNREQYF | TGTGCCAGTAGTGGGGGGACTAGCGGGAACAGGGAGCAGTACTTC
TRBJ2-7 | NA | TRBV7-9 | once | CASGLSYEQYF | TGTGCCAGCGGCCTTTCCTACGAGCAGTACTTC
TRBJ2-7 | NA | TRBV11-1 | NA | CASSPRDTGILYEQYF | TGTGCCAGCAGCCCCCGGGACACAGGGATCTTATACGAGCAGTACTTC
TRBJ2-5 | NA | TRBV7-2 | NA | CASSLELGGTQYF | TGTGCCAGCAGCTTAGAGTTAGGCGGGACCCAGTACTTC
TRBJ1-6 | NA | TRBV6-1 | few | CASSESGHNSPLHF | TGTGCCAGCAGTGAATCGGGCCATAATTCACCCCTCCACTTT
TRBJ2-3 | TRBD2 | TRBV7-2 | NA | CASSLPSGIADTQYF | TGTGCCAGCAGCTTACCCAGCGGGATAGCAGATACGCAGTATTTT
TRBJ1-5 | NA | TRBV28 | NA | CASSYRWDNQPQHF | TGTGCCAGCAGTTACCGGTGGGACAATCAGCCCCAGCATTTT
TRBJ1-2 | NA | TRBV9 | NA | CASSSSGRGYTF | TGTGCCAGCAGCTCTAGTGGGAGGGGCTACACCTTC
TRBJ2-1 | TRBD2 | TRBV5-1 | NA | CASSRWTSGGSNEQFF | TGCGCCAGCAGCCGATGGACTAGCGGGGGGTCTAATGAGCAGTTCTTC
TRBJ2-7 | NA | TRBV18 | NA | CASSPGGPYEQYF | TGTGCCAGCTCACCAGGGGGACCCTACGAGCAGTACTTC
TRBJ1-2 | TRBD1 | TRBV9 | NA | CASSGDRNYGYTF | TGTGCCAGCAGCGGGGACAGAAACTATGGCTACACCTTC
TRBJ1-2 | NA | TRBV6-5 | NA | CASSYSTATNYGYTF | TGTGCCAGCAGTTACTCGACAGCCACTAACTATGGCTACACCTTC
TRBJ2-1 | TRBD2 | TRBV6-5 | NA | CASSSGLAGGGEQFF | TGTGCCAGCAGTTCGGGACTAGCGGGAGGAGGCGAGCAGTTCTTC